A single sample is the source of the 29 T cell receptor beta chains below, sequenced in a study of human T cells and chemical hapten exposure. TCRdb ran MiXCR on the 5' RACE reads and lists one entry per CDR3 protein. The profile shows 65,000 to 95,000 distinct CDR3 sequences, roughly 8.4% of them singletons. The authors extracted total RNA from unfractionated whole blood. These receptors were collected from a male donor in good health.

The chain couples TRBV6-4 to TRBJ2-3, with D unresolved. The CDR3 spans 14 residues. Trimming shortened V by 6 bases and J by 2 bases, and 12 bases separated the two germline ends. The germline gives CDR1 MRHNA, CDR2 SNTAGT. The CDR3 DNA is TGTGCCAGCAGCCGTTCGAAGGACACAGATACGCAGTATTTT. Protein: CASSRSKDTDTQYF.

In DNA, the CDR3 is TGTGCCATCACAAGCGGGAAGACTTCGGGACAGAACACCGGGGAGCTGTTTTTT. It encodes CAITSGKTSGQNTGELFF. The chain couples TRBV10-3 to TRBJ2-2; possible D gene TRBD2, 7 bases. In germline, CDR1 is ENHRY, CDR2 SYGVKD. The V end was cut by 7 bases, the J end by 1 base, with 22 bases between. This CDR3 comprises 18 residues.

This clonotype was counted many times. The CDR3 DNA follows: TGTGCCAGCAGTTCCACGGGAGGGGCAGATACGCAGTATTTT. Translating it yields CASSSTGGADTQYF. The rearrangement joins TRBV2 to TRBJ2-3; TRBD2 agrees at 8 bases. Trimming cost V 5 bases and J 4 bases; bases outside gene matches: 5. Germline CDR1 reads SNHLY; CDR2 reads FYNNEI. This CDR3 spans 14 amino acids.

The table lists this clonotype with a few counts. The gene calls are TRBV2 and TRBJ2-5; 10 bases fit TRBD2. V shed 4 bases, J shed 5 bases, and the junction held 7 bases outside the gene matches. This CDR3 spans 15 amino acids. Germline CDR1 and CDR2: SNHLY and FYNNEI. CDR3 coding DNA: TGTGCCAGCAGTGCAATAGCGGGAGGAAGCGAGACCCAGTACTTC. Translating it yields CASSAIAGGSETQYF.

The chain carries TRBV19 and TRBJ1-5; D remains ambiguous. Germline CDR1 and CDR2: LNHDA and SQIVND (reference sequence). The CDR3 contains 14 residues. The V end was cut by 6 bases, the J end by 3 bases, with 12 bases between. For the CDR3, the DNA is TGTGCCAGTAGGGAACAGCTTCCCAATCAGCCCCAGCATTTT. Encoded protein: CASREQLPNQPQHF.

There are many counts of this clonotype. This rearrangement joins TRBV5-1 to TRBJ2-5; no clear D gene. CDR1 is SGHRS, CDR2 YFSETQ, per germline. This CDR3 contains 13 residues. Trimming cost V 1 base and J 4 bases, with 8 bases left between them. CDR3: CASSLFPGETQYF. The CDR3 DNA reads as TGCGCCAGCAGCTTGTTCCCCGGAGAGACCCAGTACTTC.

This clonotype occurred many times. J is TRBJ1-3 and V is TRBV12-3 or TRBV12-4; no clear D. CDR3 length equals 13 residues. Trimming removed 7 bases from V and 6 bases from J, with 13 bases in between. CDR3 sequence: CASTDLEENTIYF. The CDR3, as DNA: TGTGCCAGCACCGACCTAGAAGAAAACACCATATATTTT.

This clonotype was counted only a few times. V gene TRBV18 combines with J gene TRBJ1-5; 8 positions match TRBD1. V was clipped by 1 base and J by 4 bases; unmatched bases: 3. The CDR3 runs 15 residues. Germline CDR1 and CDR2: KGHSH and LQKENI. CDR3 amino acids: CASSPRTGINQPQHF. In DNA, the CDR3 is TGTGCCAGCTCACCACGGACAGGGATTAATCAGCCCCAGCATTTT.

This clonotype was recorded at least ten times. The chain links TRBV7-2 to TRBJ2-1, with TRBD2 identical over 7 bases. V gave up 5 bases and J gave up 10 bases; unmatched junction bases: 11. Germline CDR1 SGHTA, CDR2 FQGNSA. This CDR3 has 14 amino acids. The CDR3 sequence is CASSPPWASGEQFF. CDR3 DNA: TGTGCCAGCAGCCCCCCGTGGGCTAGCGGAGAGCAGTTCTTC.

The chain couples TRBV30 to TRBJ2-1, with 14 bases matching TRBD2. The germline V gene encodes CDR1 GTSNPN and CDR2 SVGIG (reference sequence). CDR3 length equals 17 residues. With V trimmed by 1 base and J by 0 bases, 2 bases remained unmatched. The CDR3: CAWSGGTSGSSYNEQFF. In DNA, the CDR3 is TGTGCCTGGAGTGGGGGGACTAGCGGGAGCTCCTACAATGAGCAGTTCTTC.

In its sample, this clonotype was seen a few times. The chain recombines TRBV19 with TRBJ1-4, with 7 bases aligning to TRBD1. The J segment lost 3 bases and the V segment lost 7 bases, leaving 17 bases of the junction unmatched. CDR1 LNHDA and CDR2 SQIVND come from the germline V gene (reference sequence). The CDR3 totals 18 residues. CDR3 bases: TGTGCCAGTATTCTCGTGGCTCCGGGACAGAATCCTAATGAAAAACTGTTTTTT. This translates into CASILVAPGQNPNEKLFF.

This clonotype was detected ten times or more. The chain joins TRBV7-2 to TRBJ2-3; TRBD1 is a possible D gene (5 bases). Germline CDR1 and CDR2: SGHTA and FQGNSA. Trimming took 4 bases from V and 4 from J, leaving 15 bases between them. The CDR3 has 15 residues. Here the CDR3 reads CASSSTFLGADTQYF. CDR3 DNA sequence: TGTGCCAGCAGCTCGACGTTTTTAGGGGCAGATACGCAGTATTTT.

This chain uses TRBV12-3 or TRBV12-4 with TRBJ2-1, with TRBD2 identical over 8 bases. The CDR3 covers 15 residues. The V and J ends lost 5 bases and 5 bases, in that order; junction bases with no gene match: 8. CDR3 region: CASSVLAGTNNEQFF. DNA of the CDR3: TGTGCCAGCAGTGTATTAGCGGGAACGAACAATGAGCAGTTCTTC.

This clonotype was detected only a few times. The chain carries TRBV10-3 and TRBJ2-3; 12 nucleotides line up with TRBD2. Germline V CDR1 and CDR2: ENHRY, SYGVKD. CDR3 size: 16 residues. The J segment lost 4 bases and the V segment lost 2 bases, leaving 4 bases of the junction unmatched. Written as DNA, the CDR3 is TGTGCCATCAGTGAGCGGACTAGCGGGAAAGCAGATACGCAGTATTTT. Its translation: CAISERTSGKADTQYF.

The chain carries TRBV29-1 and TRBJ2-7; TRBD2 agrees at 7 bases. CDR3 length: 14 residues. The germline gives CDR1 SQVTM, CDR2 ANQGSEA. Losses at the gene ends were 8 bases for V and 3 bases for J; bases not matched to a gene: 13. CDR3: CSLNGRERCYEQYF. The CDR3 DNA reads as TGCAGCTTGAATGGGAGGGAACGATGCTACGAGCAGTACTTC.

This clonotype was observed a handful of times. The chain links TRBV5-5 to TRBJ2-1, with 9 nucleotides matching TRBD2. The CDR3 has 16 residues. CDR1 is SGHKS, CDR2 YYEKEE, per germline (reference sequence). J was trimmed by 3 bases and V by 3 bases; bases with no gene match: 7. The CDR3 here is CASSWGASGNYNEQFF. DNA for the CDR3: TGTGCCAGCAGCTGGGGGGCTAGCGGGAACTACAATGAGCAGTTCTTC.

As regards this clonotype: The junction does not match germline at one end; this may be a read error. V usage is TRBV15 and J usage is TRBJ2-3; 9 bases map to TRBD2. The CDR3 is 13 residues long. Germline CDR1 is LNHNV and CDR2 is YYDKDF (reference sequence). CDR3 sequence reads: CATSRDRAGGRYF. For the CDR3, the DNA is TGTGCCACCAGCAGAGATAGAGCGGGGGGCCGGTACTTT.

This clonotype was recorded at least ten times. V usage is TRBV6-5 and J usage is TRBJ2-4, with 10 bases identical to TRBD1. V dropped 2 bases and J dropped 5; count of bases not matched to a gene: 0. CDR3 length: 14 amino acids. Per germline, CDR1 MNHEY and CDR2 SVGAGI. The CDR3 region has the DNA TGTGCCAGCAGTTACGGGACAGGGGAAAACATTCAGTACTTC. This translates into CASSYGTGENIQYF.

This clonotype was recorded at least ten times. The chain uses TRBV5-1 and TRBJ2-2; D is ambiguous. V was pared by 4 bases and J by 2 bases, with 9 bases between. Per the germline V gene, CDR1 is SGHRS and CDR2 is YFSETQ. The CDR3 is made up of 14 amino acids. The CDR3 region has the DNA TGCGCCAGCAGCACGGCCTCTAACACCGGGGAGCTGTTTTTT. This sequence encodes CASSTASNTGELFF.

This clonotype showed up just a few times. This CDR3 reads CASSQDTPWTASSYEQYF. The CDR3 DNA sequence: TGTGCCAGCAGCCAAGATACCCCTTGGACAGCAAGCTCCTACGAGCAGTACTTC. The chain couples TRBV3-1 to TRBJ2-7; weak D call: TRBD1 (6 bases). The germline V and J ends were trimmed by 0 bases and 0 bases, with 18 bases remaining between them. CDR1 LGHDT and CDR2 YNNKEL come from the germline V gene (reference sequence). The CDR3 loop spans 18 amino acids.

J is TRBJ1-2 and V is TRBV20-1, with TRBD1 as a possible D gene (6 bases). Trimming took off 0 bases at V and 4 bases at J, with 15 bases between the two ends. The germline gives CDR1 DFQATT, CDR2 SNEGSKA (reference sequence). The CDR3 runs 15 residues. This chain's CDR3 is CSARDLEGEVYGYTF. The CDR3 DNA follows: TGCAGTGCTAGAGATCTTGAGGGGGAAGTCTATGGCTACACCTTC.

Many counts were recorded for this clonotype. V and J are TRBV18 and TRBJ2-1; 7 nucleotides match TRBD2. The CDR3 extends over 15 amino acids. The germline gives CDR1 KGHSH, CDR2 LQKENI. V gave up 0 bases and J gave up 9 bases; unmatched junction bases: 8. The CDR3 reads CASSPPVGRVGEQFF. The CDR3 bases are TGTGCCAGCTCACCACCGGTTGGGAGGGTTGGTGAGCAGTTCTTC.

This chain joins TRBV7-6 and TRBJ2-2; 11 positions match TRBD2. The CDR3 is 19 residues long. Germline loops: CDR1 SGHVS, CDR2 FNYEAQ. J was trimmed by 5 bases and V by 6 bases; bases with no gene match: 17. CDR3 in DNA: TGTGCCAGCAGTTGGGATGTAGCGGGAGGGCAATACGAAACCGGGGAGCTGTTTTTT. It encodes CASSWDVAGGQYETGELFF.

This clonotype was counted only a few times. The chain carries TRBV5-6 and TRBJ2-7; the D gene is possibly TRBD2 (6 bases). Germline CDR1 is SGHDT and CDR2 is YYEEEE. V lost 0 bases and J lost 2, with 12 bases in between. The CDR3 runs to 15 residues. CDR3 protein: CASSLGRDVTYEQYF. The CDR3 DNA reads TGTGCCAGCAGCTTGGGGAGGGACGTGACCTACGAGCAGTACTTC.

The chain is built from TRBV20-1 and TRBJ2-3; D gene uncertain. Trimming removed 4 bases at V and 0 bases at J, with 14 bases between. Germline CDR1 is DFQATT and CDR2 is SNEGSKA (reference sequence). CDR3 length: 15 amino acids. CDR3 coding DNA: TGCAGTGCTACGCCCGTCGTAACTAGCACAGATACGCAGTATTTT. Translation: CSATPVVTSTDTQYF.

This clonotype has a handful of counts. V usage is TRBV6-6 and J usage is TRBJ2-5; D is uncertain. V lost 0 bases and J lost 1, with 9 bases in between. The germline CDR1 and CDR2 sequences are MNHNY and SVGAGI (reference sequence). The CDR3 runs to 15 residues. The CDR3 protein is CASSYSRRGQETQYF. The CDR3 DNA reads as TGTGCCAGCAGTTACTCGAGGCGTGGCCAAGAGACCCAGTACTTC.

This clonotype was observed at least ten times. The CDR3 bases are TGTGCCAGCAGTTACTCGATATTTGGGTCAGGGGCCAACGTCCTGACTTTC. Amino acid sequence: CASSYSIFGSGANVLTF. This chain uses TRBV6-2 or TRBV6-3 with TRBJ2-6; D is undetermined. Germline CDR1 is MNHEY and CDR2 is SVGEGT. The CDR3 is 17 residues long. V was clipped by 0 bases and J by 4 bases, with 13 bases between them.

The rearrangement joins TRBV6-5 to TRBJ2-4, with a tentative D call TRBD1 (6 bases). Germline lookup yields CDR1 MNHEY and CDR2 SVGAGI. This CDR3 is built from 15 residues. Trimming removed 6 bases from V and 1 base from J, with 13 bases in between. CDR3 amino acids: CASSNTGSAKNIQYF. CDR3 coding DNA: TGTGCCAGCAGCAATACAGGGTCGGCCAAAAACATTCAGTACTTC.

This clonotype was recorded many times. This chain links TRBV20-1 with TRBJ1-5, with 10 bases that match TRBD1. The CDR3 extends over 15 amino acids. The germline V gene encodes CDR1 DFQATT and CDR2 SNEGSKA (reference sequence). Trimming at V came to 6 bases and at J to 3 bases, leaving 8 bases not matched to a gene. The CDR3 DNA is TGCAGTGCAAGGGACAGGGGCATACCCAATCAGCCCCAGCATTTT. Translating it yields CSARDRGIPNQPQHF.